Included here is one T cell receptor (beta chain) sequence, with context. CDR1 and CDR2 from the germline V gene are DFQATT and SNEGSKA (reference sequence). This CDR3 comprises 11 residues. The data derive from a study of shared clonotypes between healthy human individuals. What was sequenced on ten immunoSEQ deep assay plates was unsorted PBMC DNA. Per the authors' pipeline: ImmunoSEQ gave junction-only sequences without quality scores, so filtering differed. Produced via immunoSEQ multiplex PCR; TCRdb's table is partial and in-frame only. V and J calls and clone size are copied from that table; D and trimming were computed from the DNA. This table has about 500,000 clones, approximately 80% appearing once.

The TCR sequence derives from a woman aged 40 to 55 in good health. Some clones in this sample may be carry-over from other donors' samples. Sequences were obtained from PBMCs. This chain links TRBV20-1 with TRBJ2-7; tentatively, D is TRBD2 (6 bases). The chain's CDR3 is CASEHTNEQYF. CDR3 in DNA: TGCGCTAGCGAGCACACAAACGAGCAGTACTTC.